This record concerns one T cell receptor (beta chain) sequence. The data stem from a study of blood T cell repertoires in COVID-19. Study information: Samples taken during acute and convalescent COVID-19 were collected in the United States, Italy and Spain. T cells, B-cell-depleted T cells, or PBMCs supplied cDNA or gDNA.

Germline V gene data show CDR1 as LNHNV and CDR2 as YYDKDF (reference sequence). The CDR3 length is 15 residues. The V gene end was trimmed by 3 bases and the J gene end by 3 bases; junction bases not matched to a gene: 6. In the original analysis: By means of reference gene primer amplification, nucleated cell counts were estimated. The table came from immunoSEQ multiplex PCR; TCRdb's copy has only in-frame clones and leaves some out. That table furnishes V, J and clone size, whereas the DNA furnished D and trimming. The data show roughly 100,000 clones, roughly 87% seen once. This sequence originates from a human donor in a cohort sampled during active COVID-19. Sequencing was done on a sample of peripheral blood. The rearrangement links TRBV15 to TRBJ2-7; 9 bases match TRBD2. CDR3 sequence: CATSSSGRMDYEQYF. The CDR3 DNA reads as TGTGCCACCAGCAGTAGCGGGAGAATGGACTACGAGCAGTACTTC.